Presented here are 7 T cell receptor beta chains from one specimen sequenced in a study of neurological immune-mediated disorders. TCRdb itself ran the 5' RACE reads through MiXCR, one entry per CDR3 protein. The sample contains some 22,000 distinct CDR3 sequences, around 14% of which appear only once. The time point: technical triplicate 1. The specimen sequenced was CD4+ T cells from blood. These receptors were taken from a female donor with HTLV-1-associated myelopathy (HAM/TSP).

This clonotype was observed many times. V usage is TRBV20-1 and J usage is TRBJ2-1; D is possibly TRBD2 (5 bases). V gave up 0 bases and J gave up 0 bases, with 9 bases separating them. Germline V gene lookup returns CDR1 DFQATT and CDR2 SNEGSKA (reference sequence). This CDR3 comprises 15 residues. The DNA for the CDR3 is TGCAGTGCTAGAGATCTGGGAGCCTCCTACAATGAGCAGTTCTTC. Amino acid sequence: CSARDLGASYNEQFF.

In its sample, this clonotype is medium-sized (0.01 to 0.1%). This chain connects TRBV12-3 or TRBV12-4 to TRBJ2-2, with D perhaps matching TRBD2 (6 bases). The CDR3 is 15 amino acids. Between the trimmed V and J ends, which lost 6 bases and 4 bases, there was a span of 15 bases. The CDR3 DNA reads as TGTGCCAGCAGAACCACCGGGAGTTCCACCGGGGAGCTGTTTTTT. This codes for CASRTTGSSTGELFF.

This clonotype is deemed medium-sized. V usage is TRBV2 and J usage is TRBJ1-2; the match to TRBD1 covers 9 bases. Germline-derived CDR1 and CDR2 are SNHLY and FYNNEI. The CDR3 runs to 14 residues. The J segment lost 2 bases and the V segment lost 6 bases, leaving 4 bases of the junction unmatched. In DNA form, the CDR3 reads TGTGCCAGCAGCGACGGGACAGGGAACTATGGCTACACCTTC. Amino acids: CASSDGTGNYGYTF.

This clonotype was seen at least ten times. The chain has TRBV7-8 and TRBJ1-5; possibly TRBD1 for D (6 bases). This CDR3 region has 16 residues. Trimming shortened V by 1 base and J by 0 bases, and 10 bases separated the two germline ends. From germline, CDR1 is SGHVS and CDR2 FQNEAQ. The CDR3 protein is CASSLGQANSNQPQHF. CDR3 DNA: TGTGCCAGCAGCTTAGGACAGGCTAATAGCAATCAGCCCCAGCATTTT.

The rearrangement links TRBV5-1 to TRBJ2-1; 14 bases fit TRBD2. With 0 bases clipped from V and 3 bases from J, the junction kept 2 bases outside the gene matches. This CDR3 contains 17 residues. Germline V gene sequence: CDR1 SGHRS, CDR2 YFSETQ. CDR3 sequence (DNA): TGCGCCAGCAGCTTGGGGGGACTAGCGGGGGTCTACAATGAGCAGTTCTTC. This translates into CASSLGGLAGVYNEQFF.

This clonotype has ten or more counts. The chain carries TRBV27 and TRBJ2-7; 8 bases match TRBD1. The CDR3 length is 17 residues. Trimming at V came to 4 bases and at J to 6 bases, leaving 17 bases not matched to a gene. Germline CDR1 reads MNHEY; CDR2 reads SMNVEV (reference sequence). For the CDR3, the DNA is TGTGCCAGCAGTTACAGGGGGTGGACAGCTACTATAATCGAGCAGTACTTC. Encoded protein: CASSYRGWTATIIEQYF.

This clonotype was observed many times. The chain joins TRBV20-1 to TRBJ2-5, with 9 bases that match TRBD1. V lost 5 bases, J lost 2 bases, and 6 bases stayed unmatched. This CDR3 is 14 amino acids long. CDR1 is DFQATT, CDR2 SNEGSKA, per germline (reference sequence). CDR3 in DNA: TGCAGTGCTTCTAGACAGGGGGTGCAAGAGACCCAGTACTTC. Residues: CSASRQGVQETQYF.